These 27 T cell receptor beta chains were all obtained from the same sample, sequenced in a study of cytomegalovirus exposure and HLA in healthy donors (dated by TCRdb to 2015 to 2018). Library preparation used the immunoSEQ multiplex PCR assay. A mixture of 60 forward primers for TCR Vbeta segments and 13 reverse primers for TCR Jbeta segments was used in the multiplex PCR. TCRdb limited this immuneACCESS table to in-frame rearrangements with V and J called. A share of clones is missing; checked studies link under half to unresolved V genes, and the rest is unexplained. This sample gives about 190,000 clones in total; roughly 74% of them show up just once. The ten most abundant clones make up 4.5% to 7.5% of the sample. The sequenced sample was PBMCs. The origin of the receptors is a woman aged 25 to 45 in good health and CMV-seropositive.

V and J are TRBV11-2 and TRBJ1-1; 7 bases are shared with TRBD1. The CDR3 contains 15 residues. The V gene's germline CDR1 is SGHAT and CDR2 FQNNGV. Losses at the gene ends were 2 bases for V and 1 base for J; bases not matched to a gene: 4. CDR3 sequence: CASSLTGDWNTEAFF. Here the CDR3 DNA reads TGTGCCAGCAGCTTAACAGGGGACTGGAACACTGAAGCTTTCTTT. The variable domain in full, with the rest retrieved from reference TRBV11-2 and TRBJ1-1, is EAGVAQSPRYKIIEKRQSVAFWCNPISGHATLYWYQQILGQGPKLLIQFQNNGVVDDSQLPKDRFSAERLKGVDSTLKIQPAKLEDSAVYLCASSLTGDWNTEAFFGQGTRLTVV.

This clone has a single count. The chain employs TRBV6-5 and TRBJ2-2; a weak D match, TRBD2 (6 bases). Per the germline V gene, CDR1 is MNHEY and CDR2 is SVGAGI. Trimming removed 0 bases at V and 7 bases at J, with 15 bases between. The CDR3 has 16 amino acids. CDR3 in amino acids: CASSYSIPRGHGELFF. Written as DNA, the CDR3 is TGTGCCAGCAGTTACTCGATTCCGCGGGGTCACGGGGAGCTGTTTTTT.

The rearrangement joins TRBV11-2 to TRBJ2-2, with a possible D match to TRBD2 (7 bases). The CDR3 loop spans 16 amino acids. Germline assignment: CDR1 SGHAT and CDR2 FQNNGV. Trimming cost V 0 bases and J 8 bases, with 16 bases left between them. The CDR3 nucleotides read TGTGCCAGCAGCTTAGATTCGGGGGGCTCTTTTGGGGAGCTGTTTTTT. Residues: CASSLDSGGSFGELFF.

This chain connects TRBV27 to TRBJ2-1; D not resolved. V gave up 2 bases and J gave up 0 bases, with 8 bases separating them. The germline V gene encodes CDR1 MNHEY and CDR2 SMNVEV (reference sequence). This CDR3 region has 15 residues. CDR3 nucleotide sequence: TGTGCCAGCAGTTTAGAGGCGGTCTCCTACAATGAGCAGTTCTTC. It specifies CASSLEAVSYNEQFF.

This chain connects TRBV2 to TRBJ1-2, with 7 nucleotides matching TRBD1. CDR3 size: 16 residues. V lost 3 bases and J lost 2; bases outside the gene matches: 9. From germline, CDR1 is SNHLY and CDR2 FYNNEI. As DNA, the CDR3 is TGTGCCAGCAGTGAGGTACGGGGACAGAAGAACTATGGCTACACCTTC. Its translation is CASSEVRGQKNYGYTF.

This clone was counted a few times. The chain employs TRBV2 and TRBJ1-2, with D perhaps TRBD1 (6 bases). This CDR3 is built from 14 residues. Germline V gene data show CDR1 as SNHLY and CDR2 as FYNNEI. V lost 4 bases and J 4 bases, leaving 13 bases between the germline ends. The CDR3 DNA is TGTGCCAGCAGTGGTGGTAGAGGGGGCTATGGCTACACCTTC. Translated, it gives CASSGGRGGYGYTF.

The genes are TRBV6-4 and TRBJ2-7, with 9 nucleotides matching TRBD1. With V trimmed by 3 bases and J by 7 bases, 7 bases remained unmatched. CDR1 MRHNA and CDR2 SNTAGT come from the germline V gene. The CDR3 consists of 14 residues. DNA for the CDR3: TGTGCCAGCAGTGAAACAGGGGGCACGGGAGAGCAGTACTTC. It specifies CASSETGGTGEQYF.

The chain uses TRBV9 and TRBJ2-1; weak D call: TRBD2 (7 bases). The CDR3 length is 18 residues. Trimming stripped 0 bases from V and 8 bases from J, with 24 bases between. Germline V lookup: CDR1 SGDLS, CDR2 YYNGEE. The CDR3 loop is CASSVGLPLRGARYEQFF. The CDR3 nucleotides are TGTGCCAGCAGCGTAGGACTCCCCCTCCGGGGGGCGCGGTATGAGCAGTTCTTC.

This clone was picked up a small number of times. The chain has TRBV27 and TRBJ1-6; D is undetermined. CDR1 and CDR2 (germline): MNHEY, SMNVEV (reference sequence). V was shortened by 4 bases and J by 8 bases, with 15 bases between the two germline ends. The CDR3 extends over 15 amino acids. CDR3 bases: TGTGCCAGCAGTTCTACTACCCAGCGGGATTCACCCCTCCACTTT. Protein product: CASSSTTQRDSPLHF.

V and J are TRBV2 and TRBJ2-1; TRBD1 aligns across 7 bases. Germline V lookup: CDR1 SNHLY, CDR2 FYNNEI. J lost 6 bases, V lost 3 bases, and 14 bases had no gene match. This CDR3 is built from 17 residues. In nucleotides, the CDR3 is TGTGCCAGCAGTGATAATACATTGGACAGGTCGACCAATGAGCAGTTCTTC. Its translation is CASSDNTLDRSTNEQFF.

V is TRBV5-4 and J is TRBJ2-2; no reliable D call. The CDR3 runs to 14 residues. V was cut by 2 bases and J by 2 bases, with 7 bases left in between. CDR1 and CDR2 (germline): SGHNT, YYREEE (reference sequence). In nucleotides, the CDR3 is TGTGCCAGCAGCTTCGGGTCTAACACCGGGGAGCTGTTTTTT. Translated: CASSFGSNTGELFF. Drawing the rest from reference TRBV5-4 and TRBJ2-2, the complete variable domain is ETGVTQSPTHLIKTRGQQVTLRCSSQSGHNTVSWYQQALGQGPQFIFQYYREEENGRGNFPPRFSGLQFPNYSSELNVNALELDDSALYLCASSFGSNTGELFFGEGSRLTVL.

The V and J genes are TRBV7-6 and TRBJ1-1; TRBD1 is a possible D gene (5 bases). The V and J ends lost 0 bases and 1 base respectively, with 6 bases between them. Germline V gene sequence: CDR1 SGHVS, CDR2 FNYEAQ. The length of the CDR3 is 14 residues. The CDR3 spells CASSLAGGNTEAFF. In nucleotides, the CDR3 is TGTGCCAGCAGCTTAGCCGGGGGGAACACTGAAGCTTTCTTT.

The rearrangement joins TRBV11-2 to TRBJ2-1; D may be TRBD2 (7 bases). The CDR3 is made up of 15 amino acids. V was cut by 0 bases and J by 11 bases, with 17 bases left in between. Germline V CDR1 and CDR2: SGHAT, FQNNGV. The CDR3 region has the DNA TGTGCCAGCAGCTTAGATTTGGGGGCACTAGCGAAGCAGTTCTTC. It encodes CASSLDLGALAKQFF.

This clone was counted a few times. The V call is TRBV10-3, the J call TRBJ2-7; 9 bases align to TRBD1. Germline CDR1 ENHRY, CDR2 SYGVKD. J was trimmed by 2 bases and V by 8 bases; bases with no gene match: 4. The CDR3 has 13 residues. This chain's CDR3 is CAIGTGPPYEQYF. CDR3 coding DNA: TGTGCCATCGGGACAGGGCCTCCCTACGAGCAGTACTTC.

This clone was counted a single time. This chain joins TRBV19 and TRBJ1-5, with unresolved D. This CDR3 region has 13 residues. Deletions cut 6 bases from V and 2 bases from J, with 8 bases between. CDR1 and CDR2 (germline): LNHDA, SQIVND (reference sequence). Here the CDR3 reads CASSPSGNQPQHF. The CDR3 DNA reads as TGTGCCAGTAGCCCTAGTGGCAATCAGCCCCAGCATTTT.

This clone has more than one count but fewer than ten. This chain uses TRBV7-9 with TRBJ1-1, with unresolved D. CDR3 length equals 12 residues. Germline values: CDR1 SEHNR, CDR2 FQNEAQ (reference sequence). The V gene lost 5 bases and the J gene lost 0 bases, with 4 bases spanning the gap. The CDR3 protein is CASSPMNTEAFF. CDR3 DNA: TGTGCCAGCAGCCCCATGAACACTGAAGCTTTCTTT.

The chain is built from TRBV5-8 and TRBJ2-7, with D tentatively TRBD2 (6 bases). This CDR3 contains 16 residues. Germline CDR1 and CDR2: SGHTS and YDEGEE. V dropped 5 bases and J dropped 2 bases, with 20 bases sitting between them. The CDR3 nucleotides are TGTGCCAGCAGGAACTCGGGCGGGACGACTCCCTACGAGCAGTACTTC. Its protein product is CASRNSGGTTPYEQYF.

This clone has more than one count but fewer than ten. Compared with germline, one end of the junction differs, possibly owing to a read error. The V and J genes are TRBV7-9 and TRBJ1-3; D is perhaps TRBD1 (6 bases). The V gene's germline CDR1 is SEHNR and CDR2 FQNEAQ (reference sequence). The CDR3 runs 12 residues. CDR3 sequence reads: CASSLGRGRWDF. As DNA, the CDR3 is TGTGCCAGCAGCTTAGGCAGGGGCCGGTGGGATTTT.

Only one count was recorded for this clone. This sequence joins TRBV27 and TRBJ2-1; 7 nucleotides line up with TRBD1. Germline V CDR1 and CDR2: MNHEY, SMNVEV (reference sequence). The V and J ends lost 5 bases and 4 bases, in that order; junction bases with no gene match: 17. CDR3 size: 18 residues. CDR3 region: CASSPIMTGRKIYNEQFF. The CDR3 nucleotides are TGTGCCAGCAGTCCAATCATGACAGGGCGTAAGATATACAATGAGCAGTTCTTC.

This clone was seen once. The chain employs TRBV19 and TRBJ2-1, with D possibly TRBD2 on 6 matching bases. This CDR3 comprises 14 residues. Germline lookup yields CDR1 LNHDA and CDR2 SQIVND (reference sequence). V shed 9 bases and J shed 5 bases, with 17 bases lying between them. CDR3 region: CASCRDFGNNEQFF. DNA of the CDR3: TGTGCCAGCTGCCGGGACTTCGGCAACAATGAGCAGTTCTTC.

CDR3 region: CASTGDRNYGYTF. The CDR3 DNA is TGTGCCAGCACCGGGGACAGAAACTATGGCTACACCTTC. This chain joins TRBV6-5 and TRBJ1-2; TRBD1 matches at 7 bases. In germline, CDR1 is MNHEY, CDR2 SVGAGI. This CDR3 contains 13 residues. The trim removed 7 bases at V and 2 bases at J, leaving 4 bases unmatched.

The rearrangement links TRBV4-1 to TRBJ1-4, with no clear D. V shed 0 bases and J shed 6 bases, with 11 bases lying between them. The CDR3 is made up of 15 amino acids. Per germline, CDR1 MGHRA and CDR2 YSYEKL. CDR3 nucleotide sequence: TGCGCCAGCAGCCAAGAAACCCCAGTCTATGAAAAACTGTTTTTT. It specifies CASSQETPVYEKLFF.

The chain carries TRBV2 and TRBJ2-1; maybe TRBD2 (6 bases). This CDR3 comprises 15 residues. CDR1 and CDR2 from the germline V gene are SNHLY and FYNNEI. V was pared by 4 bases and J by 8 bases, with 18 bases between. CDR3 DNA sequence: TGTGCCAGCAGTGGCGGGATAAGGGGTTCAGATGAGCAGTTCTTC. It translates to CASSGGIRGSDEQFF.

V usage is TRBV28 and J usage is TRBJ2-1, with 10 bases that match TRBD2. This CDR3 has 16 residues. The V segment lost 3 bases and the J segment 7 bases; nucleotides outside the gene matches: 9. CDR1 MDHEN and CDR2 SYDVKM come from the germline V gene. In DNA, the CDR3 is TGTGCCAGCAGTTTCGCTTTAGCGGGAGGTAAGAATGAGCAGTTCTTC. It is translated as CASSFALAGGKNEQFF.

This clone has just a few counts. In the same sample, other DNA sequences code for this CDR3. The CDR3 DNA follows: TGTGCCAGCTCACCACTGGGACTAGCGGACTCCTACGAGCAGTACTTC. Protein sequence: CASSPLGLADSYEQYF. The chain joins TRBV18 to TRBJ2-7; 11 nucleotides match TRBD2. V gave up 1 base and J gave up 0 bases; unmatched junction bases: 2. The CDR3 extends over 16 amino acids. Germline V gene lookup returns CDR1 KGHSH and CDR2 LQKENI.

This clone was detected only once. The chain uses TRBV7-2 and TRBJ2-7, with D perhaps TRBD1 (6 bases). Germline V gene data show CDR1 as SGHTA and CDR2 as FQGNSA. Trimming cost V 2 bases and J 3 bases, with 14 bases left between them. The CDR3 spans 15 residues. The DNA of the CDR3 is TGTGCCAGCAGCTTATACTTCCAGGGGAACTACGAGCAGTACTTC. Its protein is CASSLYFQGNYEQYF.

The chain combines TRBV2 with TRBJ2-5; D not resolved. CDR1 and CDR2 (germline): SNHLY, FYNNEI. The CDR3 covers 15 residues. V was shortened by 5 bases and J by 5 bases, with 18 bases between the two germline ends. The chain's CDR3 is CASSPDILSMETQYF. The CDR3 coding sequence is TGTGCCAGCAGTCCAGATATTCTTTCGATGGAGACCCAGTACTTC.